This T cell receptor beta chain is from a study of blood T cells in healthy people across ages. Germline trimming cut 7 bases from V and 0 bases from J; bases unmatched to any gene: 3. Germline CDR1 is SQVTM and CDR2 is ANQGSEA. The CDR3 contains 14 residues. Points from the study as a whole: For the donors, CMV status was unknown and possibly confounded expanded clonotype changes. One million T cells yielded diversity estimates that were considered underestimates.

To note about this clonotype: Its specificity is not known.

With a J-beta primer mix and a sample-barcoded 5' primer, a second PCR ran 7 to 11 cycles. One entry per CDR3 protein results from TCRdb running MiXCR on the 5' RACE reads. In the table there are 700,000 or so distinct CDR3 sequences, about 20% of which are singletons. There were at least 6 micrograms of total RNA extracted from every sample. Sequencing used blood. The source of this sequence is a man aged 65 to 85 in good health. This chain uses TRBV29-1 with TRBJ2-6, with 7 bases fitting TRBD1. The CDR3 nucleotides read TGCAGCGCTGGGACAGACTCTGGGGCCAACGTCCTGACTTTC. Translation: CSAGTDSGANVLTF. The variable domain in full, completed from reference TRBV29-1 and TRBJ2-6, reads SAVISQKPSRDICQRGTSLTIQCQVDSQVTMMFWYRQQPGQSLTLIATANQGSEATYESGFVIDKFPISRPNLTFSTLTVSNMSPEDSSIYLCSAGTDSGANVLTFGAGSRLTVL.